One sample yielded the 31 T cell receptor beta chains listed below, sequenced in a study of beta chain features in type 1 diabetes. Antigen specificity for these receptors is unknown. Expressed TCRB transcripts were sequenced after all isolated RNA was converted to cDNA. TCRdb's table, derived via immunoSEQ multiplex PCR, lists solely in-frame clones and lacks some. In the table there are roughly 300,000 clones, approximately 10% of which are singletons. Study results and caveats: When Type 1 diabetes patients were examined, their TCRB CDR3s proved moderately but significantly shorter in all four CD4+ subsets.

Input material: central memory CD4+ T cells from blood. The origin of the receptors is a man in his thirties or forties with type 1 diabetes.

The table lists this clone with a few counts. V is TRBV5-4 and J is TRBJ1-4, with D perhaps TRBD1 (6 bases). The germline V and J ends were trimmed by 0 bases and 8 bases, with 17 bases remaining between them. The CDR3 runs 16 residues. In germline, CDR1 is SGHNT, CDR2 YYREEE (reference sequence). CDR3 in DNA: TGTGCCAGCAGCTTGGGGCCCGGGGGCGAAGGGGAAAAACTGTTTTTT. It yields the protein CASSLGPGGEGEKLFF.

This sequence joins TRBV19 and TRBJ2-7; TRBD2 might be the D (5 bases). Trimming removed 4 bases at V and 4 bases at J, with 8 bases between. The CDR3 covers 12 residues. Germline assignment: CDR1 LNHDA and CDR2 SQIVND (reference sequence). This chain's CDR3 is CASSNTRYEQYF. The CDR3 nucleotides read TGTGCCAGTAGTAATACTAGGTACGAGCAGTACTTC.

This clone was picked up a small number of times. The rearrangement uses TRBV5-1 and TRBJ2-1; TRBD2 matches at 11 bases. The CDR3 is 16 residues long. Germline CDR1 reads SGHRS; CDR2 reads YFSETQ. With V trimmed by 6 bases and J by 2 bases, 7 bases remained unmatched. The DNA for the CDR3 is TGCGCCAGCACTGGGACTAGCGGTCCTGCCTACAATGAGCAGTTCTTC. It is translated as CASTGTSGPAYNEQFF.

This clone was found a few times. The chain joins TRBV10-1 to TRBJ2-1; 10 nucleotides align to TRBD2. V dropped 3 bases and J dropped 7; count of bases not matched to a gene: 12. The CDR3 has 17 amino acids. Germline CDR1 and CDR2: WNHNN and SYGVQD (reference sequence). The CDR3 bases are TGCGCCAGCAGTGACCGTCCGGCTAGCGGGGGAAGAAATGAGCAGTTCTTC. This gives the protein CASSDRPASGGRNEQFF.

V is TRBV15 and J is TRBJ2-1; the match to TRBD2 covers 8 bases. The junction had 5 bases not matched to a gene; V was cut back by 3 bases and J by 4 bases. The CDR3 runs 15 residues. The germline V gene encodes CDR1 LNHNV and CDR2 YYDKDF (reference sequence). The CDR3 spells CATSRRGDLYNEQFF. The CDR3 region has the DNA TGTGCCACCAGCAGGCGGGGGGACCTTTACAATGAGCAGTTCTTC.

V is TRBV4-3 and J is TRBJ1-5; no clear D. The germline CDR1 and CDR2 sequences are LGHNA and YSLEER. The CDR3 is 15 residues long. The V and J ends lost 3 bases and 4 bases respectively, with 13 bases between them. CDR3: CASSQGFQTNQPQHF. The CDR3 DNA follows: TGCGCCAGCAGCCAGGGATTCCAGACGAATCAGCCCCAGCATTTT.

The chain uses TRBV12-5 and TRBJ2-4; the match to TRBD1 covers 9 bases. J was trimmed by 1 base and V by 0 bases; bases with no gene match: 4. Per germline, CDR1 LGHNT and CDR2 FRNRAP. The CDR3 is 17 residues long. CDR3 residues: CASGLVTGGAAKNIQYF. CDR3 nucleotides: TGTGCTAGTGGTTTGGTAACAGGGGGCGCTGCCAAAAACATTCAGTACTTC.

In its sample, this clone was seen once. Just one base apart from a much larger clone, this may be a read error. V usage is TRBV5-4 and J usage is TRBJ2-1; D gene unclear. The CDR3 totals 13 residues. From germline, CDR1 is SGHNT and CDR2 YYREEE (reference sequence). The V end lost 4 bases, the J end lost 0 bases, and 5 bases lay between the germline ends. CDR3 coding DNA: TGTGCCAGCAGCCTTACCTCCTACAATGAGCAGTTCTTC. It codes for CASSLTSYNEQFF.

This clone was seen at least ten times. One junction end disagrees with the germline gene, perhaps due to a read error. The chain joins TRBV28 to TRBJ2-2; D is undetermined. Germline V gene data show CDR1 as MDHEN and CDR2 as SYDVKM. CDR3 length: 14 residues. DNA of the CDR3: TGTGCCAGCGCAGAATTAGGAAGGTCCGGGCAGCTGTTTTTT. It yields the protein CASAELGRSGQLFF.

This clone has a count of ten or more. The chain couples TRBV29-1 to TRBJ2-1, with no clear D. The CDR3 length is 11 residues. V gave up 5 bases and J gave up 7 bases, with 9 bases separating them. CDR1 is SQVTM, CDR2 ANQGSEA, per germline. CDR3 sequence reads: CSVHRGNEQFF. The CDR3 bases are TGCAGCGTTCATCGAGGTAATGAGCAGTTCTTC.

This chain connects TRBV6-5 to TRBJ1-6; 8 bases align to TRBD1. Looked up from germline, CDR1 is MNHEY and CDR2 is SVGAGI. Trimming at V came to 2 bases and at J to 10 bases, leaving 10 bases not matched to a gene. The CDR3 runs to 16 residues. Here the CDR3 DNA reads TGTGCCAGCAGTTACGAGACAGGGGTGGGAGGCTCACCCCTCCACTTT. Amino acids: CASSYETGVGGSPLHF.

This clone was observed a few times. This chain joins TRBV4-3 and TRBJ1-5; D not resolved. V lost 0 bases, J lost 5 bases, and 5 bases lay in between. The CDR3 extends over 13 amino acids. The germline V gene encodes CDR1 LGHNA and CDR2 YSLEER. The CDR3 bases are TGCGCCAGCAGCCAAGATCCGGATCAGCCCCAGCATTTT. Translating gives CASSQDPDQPQHF.

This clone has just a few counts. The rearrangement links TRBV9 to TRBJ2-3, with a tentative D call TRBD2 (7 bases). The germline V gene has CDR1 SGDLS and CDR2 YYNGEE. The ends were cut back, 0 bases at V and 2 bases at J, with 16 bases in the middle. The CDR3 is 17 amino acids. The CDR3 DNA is TGTGCCAGCAGCGTAGAGGGCGGGGGCGCCCTCACAGATACGCAGTATTTT. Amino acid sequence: CASSVEGGGALTDTQYF.

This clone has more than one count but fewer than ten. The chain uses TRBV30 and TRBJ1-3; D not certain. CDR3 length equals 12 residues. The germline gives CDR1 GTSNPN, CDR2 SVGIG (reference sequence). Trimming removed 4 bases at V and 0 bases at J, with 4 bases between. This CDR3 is CAWISSGNTIYF. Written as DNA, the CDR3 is TGTGCCTGGATTAGCTCTGGAAACACCATATATTTT. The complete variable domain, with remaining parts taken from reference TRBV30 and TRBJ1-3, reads SQTIHQWPATLVQPVGSPLSLECTVEGTSNPNLYWYRQAAGRGLQLLFYSVGIGQISSEVPQNLSASRPQDRQFILSSKKLLLSDSGFYLCAWISSGNTIYFGEGSWLTVV.

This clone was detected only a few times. CDR3 sequence: CASGLRDRQETQYF. CDR3 coding DNA: TGTGCCAGCGGTCTTAGGGACAGACAAGAGACCCAGTACTTC. The genes are TRBV18 and TRBJ2-5, with TRBD1 matching 7 bases. The CDR3 loop spans 14 amino acids. The V gene's germline CDR1 is KGHSH and CDR2 LQKENI. J gave up 2 bases and V 8 bases, and 8 bases lay outside the gene matches.

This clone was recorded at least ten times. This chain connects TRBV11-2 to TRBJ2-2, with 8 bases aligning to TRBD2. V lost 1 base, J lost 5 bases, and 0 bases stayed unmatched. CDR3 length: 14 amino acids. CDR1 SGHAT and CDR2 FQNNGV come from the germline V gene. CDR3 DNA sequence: TGTGCCAGCAGCTTAGTAGCGGGGACCGGGGAGCTGTTTTTT. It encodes CASSLVAGTGELFF.

The DNA for the CDR3 is TGTGCCAGCAGTGAGACAGGGGGCCGGGTGAACACTGAAGCTTTCTTT. Encoded protein: CASSETGGRVNTEAFF. The rearrangement joins TRBV9 to TRBJ1-1, with 10 bases lining up with TRBD1. The CDR3 is made up of 16 amino acids. The V segment lost 5 bases and the J segment 0 bases; nucleotides outside the gene matches: 7. Germline lookup yields CDR1 SGDLS and CDR2 YYNGEE.

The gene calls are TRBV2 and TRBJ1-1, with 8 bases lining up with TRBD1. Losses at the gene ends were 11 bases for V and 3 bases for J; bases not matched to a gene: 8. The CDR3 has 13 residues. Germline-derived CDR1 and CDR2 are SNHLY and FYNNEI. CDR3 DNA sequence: TGTGCCGGACAGGGCGATCGGCACACTGAAGCTTTCTTT. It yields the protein CAGQGDRHTEAFF.

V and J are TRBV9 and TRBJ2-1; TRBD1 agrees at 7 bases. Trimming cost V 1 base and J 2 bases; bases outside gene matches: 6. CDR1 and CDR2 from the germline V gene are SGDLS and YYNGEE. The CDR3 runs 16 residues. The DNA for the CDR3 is TGTGCCAGCAGCGTAAGCCTGGGACAGACCTACAATGAGCAGTTCTTC. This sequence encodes CASSVSLGQTYNEQFF.

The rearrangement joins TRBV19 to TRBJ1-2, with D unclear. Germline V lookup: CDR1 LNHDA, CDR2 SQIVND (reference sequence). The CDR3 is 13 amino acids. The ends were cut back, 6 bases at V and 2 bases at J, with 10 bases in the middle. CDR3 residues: CASSRMGNYGYTF. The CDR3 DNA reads TGTGCCAGTAGCCGGATGGGGAACTATGGCTACACCTTC.

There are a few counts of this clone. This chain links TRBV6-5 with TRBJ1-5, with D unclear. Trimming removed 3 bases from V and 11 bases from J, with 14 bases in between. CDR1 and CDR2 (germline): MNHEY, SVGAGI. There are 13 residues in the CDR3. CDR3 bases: TGTGCCAGCAGTTATGGCCCTTCGGGAACCCAGCATTTT. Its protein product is CASSYGPSGTQHF.

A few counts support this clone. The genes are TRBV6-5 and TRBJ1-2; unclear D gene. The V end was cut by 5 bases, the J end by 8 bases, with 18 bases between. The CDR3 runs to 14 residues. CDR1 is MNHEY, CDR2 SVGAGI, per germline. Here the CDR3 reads CASSQQGGGGGYTF. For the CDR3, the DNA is TGTGCCAGCAGTCAGCAAGGAGGCGGTGGCGGCTACACCTTC.

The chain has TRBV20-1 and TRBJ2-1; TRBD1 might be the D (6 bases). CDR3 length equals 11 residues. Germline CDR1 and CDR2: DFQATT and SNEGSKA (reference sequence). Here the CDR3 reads CSAAGVNEQFF. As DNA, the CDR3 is TGCAGCGCTGCAGGGGTAAATGAGCAGTTCTTC.

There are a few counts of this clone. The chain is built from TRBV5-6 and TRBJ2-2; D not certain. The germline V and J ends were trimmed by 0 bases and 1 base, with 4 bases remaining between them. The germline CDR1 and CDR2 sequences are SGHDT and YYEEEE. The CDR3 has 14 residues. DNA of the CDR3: TGTGCCAGCAGCTTGGCCGTGAACACCGGGGAGCTGTTTTTT. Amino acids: CASSLAVNTGELFF. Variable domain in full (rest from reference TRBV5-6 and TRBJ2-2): DAGVTQSPTHLIKTRGQQVTLRCSPKSGHDTVSWYQQALGQGPQFIFQYYEEEERQRGNFPDRFSGHQFPNYSSELNVNALLLGDSALYLCASSLAVNTGELFFGEGSRLTVL.

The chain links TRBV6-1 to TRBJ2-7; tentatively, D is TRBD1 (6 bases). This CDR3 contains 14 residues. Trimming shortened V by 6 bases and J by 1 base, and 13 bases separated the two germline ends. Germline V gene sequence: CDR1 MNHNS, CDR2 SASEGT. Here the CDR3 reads CASSFPGHSYEQYF. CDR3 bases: TGTGCCAGCAGCTTCCCGGGACATTCCTACGAGCAGTACTTC.

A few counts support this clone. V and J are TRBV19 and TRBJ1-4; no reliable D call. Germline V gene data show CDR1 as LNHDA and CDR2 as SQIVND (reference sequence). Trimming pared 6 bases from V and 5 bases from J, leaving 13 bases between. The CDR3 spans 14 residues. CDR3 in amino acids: CASSQQRSNEKLFF. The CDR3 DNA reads TGTGCCAGTAGCCAACAGCGGTCAAATGAAAAACTGTTTTTT.

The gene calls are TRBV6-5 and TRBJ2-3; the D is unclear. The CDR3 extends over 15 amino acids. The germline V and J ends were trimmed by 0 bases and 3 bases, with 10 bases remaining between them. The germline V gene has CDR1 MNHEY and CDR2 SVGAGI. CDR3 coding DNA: TGTGCCAGCAGTTACTCGTTGCCTGGGACAGATACGCAGTATTTT. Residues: CASSYSLPGTDTQYF.

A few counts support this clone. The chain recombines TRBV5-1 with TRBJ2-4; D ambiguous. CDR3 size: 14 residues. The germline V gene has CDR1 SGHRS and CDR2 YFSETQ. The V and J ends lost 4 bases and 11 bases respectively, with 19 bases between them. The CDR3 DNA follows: TGCGCCAGCAGCCCGGAGTTGGGTCTCTCATTTCAGTACTTC. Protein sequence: CASSPELGLSFQYF.

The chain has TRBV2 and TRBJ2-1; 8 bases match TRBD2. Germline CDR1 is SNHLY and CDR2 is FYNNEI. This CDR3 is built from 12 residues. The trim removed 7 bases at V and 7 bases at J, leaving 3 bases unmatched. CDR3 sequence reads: CASKGLVNEQFF. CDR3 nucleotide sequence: TGTGCCAGCAAGGGACTAGTGAATGAGCAGTTCTTC.

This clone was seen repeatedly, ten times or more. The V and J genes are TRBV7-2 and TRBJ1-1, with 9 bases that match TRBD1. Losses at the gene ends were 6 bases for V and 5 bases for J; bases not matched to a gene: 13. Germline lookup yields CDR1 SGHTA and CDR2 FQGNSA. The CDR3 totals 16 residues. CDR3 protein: CASRFRTGERETEAFF. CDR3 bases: TGTGCCAGCAGATTTAGGACAGGGGAAAGAGAAACTGAAGCTTTCTTT.

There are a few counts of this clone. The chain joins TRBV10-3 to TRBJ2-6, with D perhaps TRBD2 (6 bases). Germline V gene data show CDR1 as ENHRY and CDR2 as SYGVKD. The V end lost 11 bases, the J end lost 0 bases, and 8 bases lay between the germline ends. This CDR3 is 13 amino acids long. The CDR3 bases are TGTGCCGTCGGGGGCTCTGGGGCCAACGTCCTGACTTTC. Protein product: CAVGGSGANVLTF.